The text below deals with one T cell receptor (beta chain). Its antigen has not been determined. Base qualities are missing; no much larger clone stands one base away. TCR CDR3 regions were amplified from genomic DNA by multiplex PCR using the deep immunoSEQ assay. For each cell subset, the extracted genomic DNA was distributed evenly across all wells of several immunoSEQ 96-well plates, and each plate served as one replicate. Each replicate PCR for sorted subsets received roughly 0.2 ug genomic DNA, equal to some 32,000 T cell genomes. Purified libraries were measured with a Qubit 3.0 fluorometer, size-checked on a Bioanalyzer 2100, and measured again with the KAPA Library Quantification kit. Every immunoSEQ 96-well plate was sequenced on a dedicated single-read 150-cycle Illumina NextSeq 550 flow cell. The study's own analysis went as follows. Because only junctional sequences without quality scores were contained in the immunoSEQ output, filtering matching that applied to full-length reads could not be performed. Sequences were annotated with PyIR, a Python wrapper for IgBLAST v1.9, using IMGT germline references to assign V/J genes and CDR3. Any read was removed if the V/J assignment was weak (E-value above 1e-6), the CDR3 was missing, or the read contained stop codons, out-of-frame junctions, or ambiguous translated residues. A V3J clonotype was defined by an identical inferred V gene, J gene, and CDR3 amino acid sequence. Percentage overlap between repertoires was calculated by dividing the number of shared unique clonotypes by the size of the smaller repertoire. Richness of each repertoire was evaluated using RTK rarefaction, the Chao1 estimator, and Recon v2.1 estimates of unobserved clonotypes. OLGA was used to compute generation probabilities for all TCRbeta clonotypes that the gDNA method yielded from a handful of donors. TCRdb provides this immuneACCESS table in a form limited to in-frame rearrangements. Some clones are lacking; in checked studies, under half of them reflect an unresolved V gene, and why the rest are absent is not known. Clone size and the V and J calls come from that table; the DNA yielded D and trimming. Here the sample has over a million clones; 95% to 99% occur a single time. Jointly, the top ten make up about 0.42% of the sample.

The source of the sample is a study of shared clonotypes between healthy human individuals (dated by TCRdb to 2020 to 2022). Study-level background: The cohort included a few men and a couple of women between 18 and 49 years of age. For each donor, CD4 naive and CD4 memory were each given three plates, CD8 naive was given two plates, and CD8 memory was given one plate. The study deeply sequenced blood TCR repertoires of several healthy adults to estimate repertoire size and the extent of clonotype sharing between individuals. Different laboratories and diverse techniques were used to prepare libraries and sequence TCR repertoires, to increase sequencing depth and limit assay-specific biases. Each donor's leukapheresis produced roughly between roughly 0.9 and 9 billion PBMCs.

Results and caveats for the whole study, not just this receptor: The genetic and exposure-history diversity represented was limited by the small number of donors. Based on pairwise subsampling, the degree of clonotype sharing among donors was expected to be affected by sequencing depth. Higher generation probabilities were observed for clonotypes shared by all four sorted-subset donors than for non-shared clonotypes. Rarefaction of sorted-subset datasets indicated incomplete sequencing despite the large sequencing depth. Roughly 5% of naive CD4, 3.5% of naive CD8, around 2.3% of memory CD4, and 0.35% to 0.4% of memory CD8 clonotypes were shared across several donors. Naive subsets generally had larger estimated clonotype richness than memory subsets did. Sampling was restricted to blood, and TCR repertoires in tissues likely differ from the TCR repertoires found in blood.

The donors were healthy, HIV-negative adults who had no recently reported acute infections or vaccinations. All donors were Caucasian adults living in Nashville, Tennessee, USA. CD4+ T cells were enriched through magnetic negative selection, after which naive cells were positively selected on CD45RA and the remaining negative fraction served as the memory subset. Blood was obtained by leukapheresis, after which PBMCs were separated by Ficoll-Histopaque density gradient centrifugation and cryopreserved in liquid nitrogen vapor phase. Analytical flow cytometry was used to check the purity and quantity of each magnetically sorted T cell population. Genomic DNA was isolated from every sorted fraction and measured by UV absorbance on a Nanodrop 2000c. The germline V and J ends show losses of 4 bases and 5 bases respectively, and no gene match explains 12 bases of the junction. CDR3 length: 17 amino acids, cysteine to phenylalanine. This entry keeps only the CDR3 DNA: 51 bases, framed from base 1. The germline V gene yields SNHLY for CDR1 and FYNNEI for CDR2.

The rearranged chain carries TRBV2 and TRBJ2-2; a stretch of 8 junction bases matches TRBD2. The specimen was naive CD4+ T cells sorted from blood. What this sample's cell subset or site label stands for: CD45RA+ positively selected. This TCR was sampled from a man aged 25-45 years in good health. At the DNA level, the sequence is TGTGCCAGCAGTGGAGGAAGCGGGAGAAAGCTTACCGGGGAGCTGTTTTTT. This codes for CASSGGSGRKLTGELFF.